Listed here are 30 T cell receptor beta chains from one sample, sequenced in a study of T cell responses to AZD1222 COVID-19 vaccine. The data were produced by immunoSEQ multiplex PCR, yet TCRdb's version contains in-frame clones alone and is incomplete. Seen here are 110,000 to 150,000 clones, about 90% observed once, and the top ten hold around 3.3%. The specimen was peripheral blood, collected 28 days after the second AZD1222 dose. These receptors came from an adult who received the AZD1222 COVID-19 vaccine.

The CDR3 loop is CASSKPSGGNTEAFF. The CDR3 bases are TGTGCCAGCAGTAAACCCTCGGGGGGGAACACTGAAGCTTTCTTT. The chain has TRBV28 and TRBJ1-1, with D perhaps matching TRBD1 (5 bases). The CDR3 has 15 residues. V was clipped by 5 bases and J by 1 base, with 14 bases between them. Germline CDR1 MDHEN, CDR2 SYDVKM.

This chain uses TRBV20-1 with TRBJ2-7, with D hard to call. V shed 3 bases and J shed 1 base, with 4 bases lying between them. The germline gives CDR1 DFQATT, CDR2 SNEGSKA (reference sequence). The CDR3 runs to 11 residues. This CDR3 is CSARGSYEQYF. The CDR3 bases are TGCAGTGCTAGGGGGTCCTACGAGCAGTACTTC.

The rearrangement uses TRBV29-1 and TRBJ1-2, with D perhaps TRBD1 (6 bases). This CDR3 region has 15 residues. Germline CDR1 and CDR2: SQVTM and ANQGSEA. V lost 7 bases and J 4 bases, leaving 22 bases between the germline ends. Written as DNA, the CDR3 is TGCAGCGCACAGATACAGGGAGGAGTTGGCTATGGCTACACCTTC. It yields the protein CSAQIQGGVGYGYTF.

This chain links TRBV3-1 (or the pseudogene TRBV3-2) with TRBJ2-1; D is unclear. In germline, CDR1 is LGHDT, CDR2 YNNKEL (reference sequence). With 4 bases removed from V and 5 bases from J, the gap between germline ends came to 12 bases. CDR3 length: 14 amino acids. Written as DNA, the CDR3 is TGTGCCAGCAGCCGCTCTGGAGAAAACAATGAGCAGTTCTTC. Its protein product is CASSRSGENNEQFF.

CDR3 DNA: TGTGCCAGCAGTTTCCGGGACACCAACCGGGGTGGCTACACCTTC. Protein product: CASSFRDTNRGGYTF. This chain uses TRBV27 with TRBJ1-2; D might be TRBD1 (6 bases). CDR1 and CDR2 (germline): MNHEY, SMNVEV (reference sequence). This CDR3 spans 15 amino acids. Trimming left V 3 bases short and J 7 bases short, with 18 bases between.

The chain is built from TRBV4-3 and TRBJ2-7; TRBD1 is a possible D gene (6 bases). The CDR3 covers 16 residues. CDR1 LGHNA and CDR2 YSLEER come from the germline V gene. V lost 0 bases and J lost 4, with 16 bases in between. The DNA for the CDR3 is TGCGCCAGCAGCCAAGAGGGTATTACAGGGCGGTACGAGCAGTACTTC. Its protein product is CASSQEGITGRYEQYF.

Here the CDR3 reads CASSIMAGNQPQHF. As DNA, the CDR3 is TGTGCCAGTAGTATAATGGCAGGGAATCAGCCCCAGCATTTT. The genes are TRBV19 and TRBJ1-5, with D possibly matching TRBD1 (5 bases). The CDR3 covers 14 residues. The germline gives CDR1 LNHDA, CDR2 SQIVND (reference sequence). The germline V and J ends were trimmed by 2 bases and 4 bases, with 9 bases remaining between them.

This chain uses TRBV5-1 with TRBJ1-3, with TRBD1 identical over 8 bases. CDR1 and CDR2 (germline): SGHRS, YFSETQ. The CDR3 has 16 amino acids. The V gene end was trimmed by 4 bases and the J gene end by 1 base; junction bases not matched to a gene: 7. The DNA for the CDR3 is TGCGCCAGCAGCGAGGACAGGGTATTTTCTGGAAACACCATATATTTT. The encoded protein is CASSEDRVFSGNTIYF.

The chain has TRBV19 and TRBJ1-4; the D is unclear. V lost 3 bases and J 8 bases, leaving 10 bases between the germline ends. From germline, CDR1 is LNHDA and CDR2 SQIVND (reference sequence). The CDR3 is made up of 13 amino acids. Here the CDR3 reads CASSISRAEKLFF. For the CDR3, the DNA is TGTGCCAGTAGTATTTCGAGGGCGGAAAAACTGTTTTTT. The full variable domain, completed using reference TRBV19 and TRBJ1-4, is DGGITQSPKYLFRKEGQNVTLSCEQNLNHDAMYWYRQDPGQGLRLIYYSQIVNDFQKGDIAEGYSVSREKKESFPLTVTSAQKNPTAFYLCASSISRAEKLFFGSGTQLSVL.

CDR3 region: CASRGGAREQYF. CDR3 DNA sequence: TGTGCCAGCAGAGGGGGGGCCCGGGAGCAGTACTTC. This sequence joins TRBV28 and TRBJ2-7, with D perhaps matching TRBD2 (7 bases). V dropped 6 bases and J dropped 7 bases, with 13 bases sitting between them. Germline CDR1 MDHEN, CDR2 SYDVKM. The CDR3 has 12 amino acids.

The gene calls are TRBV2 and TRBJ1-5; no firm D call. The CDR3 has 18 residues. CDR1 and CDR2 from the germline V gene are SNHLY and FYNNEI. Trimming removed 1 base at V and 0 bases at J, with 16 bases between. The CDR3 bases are TGTGCCAGCAGTGAAGATGTCAGGTGGGCCCATAGCAATCAGCCCCAGCATTTT. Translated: CASSEDVRWAHSNQPQHF. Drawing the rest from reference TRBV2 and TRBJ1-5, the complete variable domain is EPEVTQTPSHQVTQMGQEVILRCVPISNHLYFYWYRQILGQKVEFLVSFYNNEISEKSEIFDDQFSVERPDGSNFTLKIRSTKLEDSAMYFCASSEDVRWAHSNQPQHFGDGTRLSIL.

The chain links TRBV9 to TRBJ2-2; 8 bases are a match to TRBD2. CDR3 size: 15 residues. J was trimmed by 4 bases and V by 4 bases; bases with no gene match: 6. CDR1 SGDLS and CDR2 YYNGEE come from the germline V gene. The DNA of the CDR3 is TGTGCCAGCAGCCGCGGCGCGGGGGGCACCGGGGAGCTGTTTTTT. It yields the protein CASSRGAGGTGELFF.

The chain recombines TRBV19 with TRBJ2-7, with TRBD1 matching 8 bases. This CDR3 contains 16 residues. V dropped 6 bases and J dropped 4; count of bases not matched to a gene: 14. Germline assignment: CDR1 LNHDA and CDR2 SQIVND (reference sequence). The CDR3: CASSLGGGRGPYEQYF. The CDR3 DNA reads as TGTGCCAGTAGCCTGGGTGGTGGCAGGGGGCCTTACGAGCAGTACTTC.

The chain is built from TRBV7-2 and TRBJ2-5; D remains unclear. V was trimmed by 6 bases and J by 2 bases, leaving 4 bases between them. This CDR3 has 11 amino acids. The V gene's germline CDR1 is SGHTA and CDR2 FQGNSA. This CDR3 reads CASRSQETQYF. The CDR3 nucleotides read TGTGCCAGCAGGTCGCAAGAGACCCAGTACTTC.

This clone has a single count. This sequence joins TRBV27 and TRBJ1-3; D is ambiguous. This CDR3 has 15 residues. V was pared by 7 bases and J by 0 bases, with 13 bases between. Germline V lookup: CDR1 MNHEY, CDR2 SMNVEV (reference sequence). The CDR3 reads CASKSLGYSGNTIYF. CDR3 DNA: TGTGCCAGCAAAAGCCTCGGTTACTCTGGAAACACCATATATTTT.

CDR3 in DNA: TGTGCCAGCAGCCCGGGACTAGCGACTACAGATACGCAGTATTTT. Translation: CASSPGLATTDTQYF. The V and J genes are TRBV7-3 and TRBJ2-3; 10 positions match TRBD2. CDR1 is SGHTA and CDR2 is FQGTGA in the germline V gene. The CDR3 has 15 residues. The J segment lost 3 bases and the V segment lost 5 bases, leaving 5 bases of the junction unmatched.

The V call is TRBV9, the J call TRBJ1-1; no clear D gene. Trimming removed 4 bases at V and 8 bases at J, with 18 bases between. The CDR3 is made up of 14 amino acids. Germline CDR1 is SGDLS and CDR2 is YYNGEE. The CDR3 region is CASSPRALGPEAFF. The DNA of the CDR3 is TGTGCCAGCAGCCCCCGGGCGTTAGGGCCCGAAGCTTTCTTT.

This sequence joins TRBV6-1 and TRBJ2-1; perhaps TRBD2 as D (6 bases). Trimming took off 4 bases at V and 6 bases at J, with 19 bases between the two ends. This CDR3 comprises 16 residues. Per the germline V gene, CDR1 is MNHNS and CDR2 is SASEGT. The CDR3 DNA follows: TGTGCCAGCAGTGTTTTTATCCGGGACTTGGTCAATGAGCAGTTCTTC. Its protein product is CASSVFIRDLVNEQFF.

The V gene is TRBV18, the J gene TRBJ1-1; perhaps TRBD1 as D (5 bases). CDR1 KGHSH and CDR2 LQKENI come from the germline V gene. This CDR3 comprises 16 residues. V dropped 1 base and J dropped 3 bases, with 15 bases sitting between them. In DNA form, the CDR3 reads TGTGCCAGCTCACCACTGATTGGGGCCTCGGACACTGAAGCTTTCTTT. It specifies CASSPLIGASDTEAFF.

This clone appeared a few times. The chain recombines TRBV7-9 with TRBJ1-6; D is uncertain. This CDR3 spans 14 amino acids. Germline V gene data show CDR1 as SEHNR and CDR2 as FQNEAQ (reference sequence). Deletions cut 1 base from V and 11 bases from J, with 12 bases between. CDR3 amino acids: CASSLGGGDPPLHF. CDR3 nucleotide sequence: TGTGCCAGCAGCTTAGGGGGAGGAGACCCACCCCTCCACTTT.

The CDR3 loop is CASMPRGSYGNTEAFF. The CDR3 DNA reads as TGTGCCAGTATGCCTCGGGGTAGTTATGGGAACACTGAAGCTTTCTTT. The chain carries TRBV19 and TRBJ1-1; D gene unclear. Germline V CDR1 and CDR2: LNHDA, SQIVND (reference sequence). V lost 7 bases, J lost 1 base, and 19 bases lay in between. This CDR3 is 16 amino acids long. Complete variable domain (other parts from reference TRBV19 and TRBJ1-1): DGGITQSPKYLFRKEGQNVTLSCEQNLNHDAMYWYRQDPGQGLRLIYYSQIVNDFQKGDIAEGYSVSREKKESFPLTVTSAQKNPTAFYLCASMPRGSYGNTEAFFGQGTRLTVV.

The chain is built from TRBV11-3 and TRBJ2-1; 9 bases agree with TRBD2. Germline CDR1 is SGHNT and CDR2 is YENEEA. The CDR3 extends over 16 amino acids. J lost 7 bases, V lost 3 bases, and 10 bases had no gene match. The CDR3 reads CASSLLAGGRGNEQFF. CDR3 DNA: TGTGCCAGCAGCTTGTTGGCCGGCGGGAGGGGGAATGAGCAGTTCTTC.

The chain's CDR3 is CASSFRQGGETQYF. CDR3 coding DNA: TGTGCCAGCAGTTTCAGACAGGGGGGAGAGACCCAGTACTTC. The V gene is TRBV28, the J gene TRBJ2-5, with 9 bases matching TRBD1. Germline trimming cut 3 bases from V and 4 bases from J; bases unmatched to any gene: 3. In germline, CDR1 is MDHEN, CDR2 SYDVKM. This CDR3 is built from 14 residues.

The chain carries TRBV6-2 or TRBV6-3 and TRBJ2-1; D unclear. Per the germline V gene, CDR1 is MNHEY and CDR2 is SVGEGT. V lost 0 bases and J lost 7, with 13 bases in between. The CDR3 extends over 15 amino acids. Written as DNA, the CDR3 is TGTGCCAGCAGTTACTCGACTCCCCCCCGTAATGAGCAGTTCTTC. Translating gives CASSYSTPPRNEQFF.

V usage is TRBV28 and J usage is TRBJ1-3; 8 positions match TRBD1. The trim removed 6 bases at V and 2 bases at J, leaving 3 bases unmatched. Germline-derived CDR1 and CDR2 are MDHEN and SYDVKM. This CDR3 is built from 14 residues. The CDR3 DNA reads TGTGCCAGCAGGCTACAGGGGGCTGGAAACACCATATATTTT. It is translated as CASRLQGAGNTIYF.

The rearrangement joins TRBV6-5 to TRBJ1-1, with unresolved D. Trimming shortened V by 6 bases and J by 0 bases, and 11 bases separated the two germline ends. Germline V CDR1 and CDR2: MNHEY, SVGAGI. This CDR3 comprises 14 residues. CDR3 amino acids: CASSLSVVNTEAFF. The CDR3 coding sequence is TGTGCCAGCAGCCTATCGGTGGTGAACACTGAAGCTTTCTTT.

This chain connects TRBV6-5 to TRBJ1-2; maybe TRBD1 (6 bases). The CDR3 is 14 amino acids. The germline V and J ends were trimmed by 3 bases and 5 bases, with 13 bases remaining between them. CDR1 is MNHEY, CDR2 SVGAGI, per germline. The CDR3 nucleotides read TGTGCCAGCAGTTATCATGGACAGAAATATGGCTACACCTTC. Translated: CASSYHGQKYGYTF.

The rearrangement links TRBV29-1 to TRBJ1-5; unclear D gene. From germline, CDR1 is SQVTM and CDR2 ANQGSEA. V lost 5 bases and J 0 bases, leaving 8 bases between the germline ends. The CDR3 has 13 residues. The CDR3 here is CSVTQSSNQPQHF. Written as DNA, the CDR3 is TGCAGCGTTACACAGTCTAGCAATCAGCCCCAGCATTTT. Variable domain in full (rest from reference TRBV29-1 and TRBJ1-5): SAVISQKPSRDICQRGTSLTIQCQVDSQVTMMFWYRQQPGQSLTLIATANQGSEATYESGFVIDKFPISRPNLTFSTLTVSNMSPEDSSIYLCSVTQSSNQPQHFGDGTRLSIL.

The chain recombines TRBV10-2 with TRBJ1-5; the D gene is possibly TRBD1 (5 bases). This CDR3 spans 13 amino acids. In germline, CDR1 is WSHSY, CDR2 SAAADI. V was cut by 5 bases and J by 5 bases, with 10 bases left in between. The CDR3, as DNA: TGCGCCAGCAGTCGACAGAACGATCAGCCCCAGCATTTT. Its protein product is CASSRQNDQPQHF.

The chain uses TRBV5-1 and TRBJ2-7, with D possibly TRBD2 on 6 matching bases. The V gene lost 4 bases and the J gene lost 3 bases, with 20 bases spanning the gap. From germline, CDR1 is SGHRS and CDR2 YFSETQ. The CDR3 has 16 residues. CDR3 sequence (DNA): TGCGCCAGCAGCCTAGACCCCACTCGCGGGGACTACGAGCAGTACTTC. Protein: CASSLDPTRGDYEQYF.